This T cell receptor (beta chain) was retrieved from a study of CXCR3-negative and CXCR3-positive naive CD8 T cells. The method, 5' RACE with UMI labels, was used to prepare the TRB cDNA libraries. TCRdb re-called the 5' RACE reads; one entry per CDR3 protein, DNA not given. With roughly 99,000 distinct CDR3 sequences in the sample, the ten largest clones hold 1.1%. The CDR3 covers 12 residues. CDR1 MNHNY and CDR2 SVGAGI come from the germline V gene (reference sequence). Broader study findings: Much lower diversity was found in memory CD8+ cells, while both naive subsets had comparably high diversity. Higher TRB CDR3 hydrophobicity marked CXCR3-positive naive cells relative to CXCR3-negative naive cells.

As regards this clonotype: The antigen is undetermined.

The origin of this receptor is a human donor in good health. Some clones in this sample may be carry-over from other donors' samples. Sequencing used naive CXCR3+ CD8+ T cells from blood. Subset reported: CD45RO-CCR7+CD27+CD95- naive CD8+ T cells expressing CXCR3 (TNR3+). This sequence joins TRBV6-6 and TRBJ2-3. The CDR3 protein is CASSLLGDTQYF.